The sequence of this T cell receptor beta chain was determined in a study of cytomegalovirus exposure and HLA in healthy donors (dated by TCRdb to about 2017). Regarding the study in general: According to an earlier analysis of 587 of the donors, about 179 million T cells yielded roughly 110 million unique TCR beta sequences and roughly 280 Gb of sequence data. About 280 gigabases of sequencing data and around 80 million unique TCR sequences made up an early release that covered approximately 620 HLA-typed donors. The genetic ancestry cluster associated with self-reported Caucasian donors included about 81% of the approximately 430 genotyped donors. The study aimed to test whether signatures of past pathogen exposure could be identified by cataloging public T cell receptors. The study profiled the T cell repertoires of hundreds of subjects by immunosequencing and related them to cytomegalovirus serostatus. A separate validation cohort of 100 to 150 different subjects was used in addition to the 666-subject first cohort. The study combined high-throughput TCR immunosequencing, statistical association of individual TCRs with disease status, and machine learning to predict cytomegalovirus infection status. To study patterns of TCR occurrence, a later analysis re-analyzed previously published TCR beta repertoires from 550 to 800 donors and added high-resolution HLA genotyping. The later analysis used no new phenotypic data to find candidate immune exposures, relying instead on TCR beta sequences and their occurrence across donors. An earlier analysis of around 580 of the donors used high-throughput TCR beta sequencing to judge whether each TCR beta V gene segment behaved as functional or pseudogenic. Donor age, sex, ethnicity and CMV serostatus were collected together with the repertoire data. A later genetic analysis took genome-wide SNP genotypes for about 65% of the 666 donors and used that subset as a discovery cohort. All discovery cohort repertoires had been generated using a single sequencing platform. HLA typing included class I and class II loci at four-digit resolution. The number of typed donors differed by locus: roughly 629-630 for A, B, C, DRB1 and DQB1; some 500 for DQA1; fewer than 610 for DPA1; and some 430 for DPB1. Because of strong linkage in the cohort, five DR-DQ haplotypes were treated as single units for association and clustering. Among 300 to 450 genotyped donors of the cohort, an average of approximately 240,000 unique TCR beta nucleotide sequences were sequenced per donor, around a sixth of them non-productive.

Note on this clone: No antigen is known for it.

Points the paper makes about the study in general: This cohort had only TCR beta chains sequenced, and the lack of alpha or paired-chain data limited which features could be detected. In a later analysis, some 17,000 TCR beta sequences were associated with specific HLA alleles at a false discovery rate of 0.05. Presence/absence analyses assumed roughly uniform sequencing depth across donors, an assumption that may not hold. Linkage disequilibrium might explain the correlated functional status among segregating V segments, but an unknown experimental factor could not be ruled out. A further reported finding was that TCR beta sequences accurately predicted the HLA-A and HLA-B alleles for most subjects in the first cohort. Some IMGT-functional V segments, including TRBV6-2 and TRBV6-3, could not be distinguished by the 87-base-pair reads and were therefore excluded. Because some donors lacked HLA typing at each locus, the association tests relied only on the typed subset. When HLA alleles, especially DR and DQ, strongly co-occurred, TCR associations were difficult to assign to individual alleles. V-gene and J-gene trimming of TCR beta chains was associated with a missense DCLRE1C variant in a later genetic analysis, and the association was replicated in an independent cohort. The authors suggested that the approach could potentially be extended to other disease states and immunological phenotypes. Several of the top co-occurrence clusters appeared to be linked to parvovirus B19, influenza, CMV and Epstein-Barr virus, according to a later analysis. In a later analysis, most CMV-associated TCR beta chains were found to appear HLA-restricted, with HLA associations seemingly driven largely by CMV exposure. In both the original and validation cohorts, the classifier was reported to diagnose cytomegalovirus status with high specificity and sensitivity. For the cohort, immune exposure information was limited to CMV serostatus. In an earlier analysis of fewer than 700 of the donors, most TCR beta V segments appeared in productive rearrangements about 90% or about 30% of the time, broadly matching IMGT annotations. Most TCR sequences were observed very rarely across donors, whereas some public TCRs were present in many individuals. In a later analysis, the rate of TCR association differed among HLA loci, with DRB1 alleles having the most associated TCRs and HLA-C alleles having the fewest. A few of the identified cytomegalovirus-associated TCR beta chains were confirmed in vitro to be specific for cytomegalovirus antigens. Compared with the roughly 700-donor mean, donors in an Asian-associated ancestry cluster had fewer N-insertions in productive TCRs, according to a later genetic analysis. A total of 164 TCR beta chains were listed by the study as associated with cytomegalovirus. A later analysis found that HLA-associated TCR beta chains were more clonally expanded and had lower generation probabilities than equally common non-associated chains. A cluster of highly shared sequence variants was judged likely to represent a technical artifact of the sequencing pipeline. Approximately 18 rarely observed V segments, including chromosome 9 orphons, were excluded from the earlier analysis of almost 600 of the donors because counts were too low.

Libraries came from the immunoSEQ multiplex PCR assay. For the multiplex PCR, a mixture combining 60 forward primers for TCR Vbeta segments and 13 reverse primers for TCR Jbeta segments was used. A multiplex PCR assay on genomic DNA amplified the CDR3 region of rearranged TCR beta genes. Amplified TCR beta libraries were sequenced as 87-base-pair reads on the Illumina HiSeq System. Per the original workflow: A later analysis tallied tens of millions of unique TCR beta chains across the 650 to 750 repertoires, and around 9.9 million of those chains were shared by two or more donors. Raw reads were error-corrected and collapsed into unique sequences by a nearest-neighbor algorithm in which closely related sequences were merged to remove PCR and sequencing errors. V, D and J gene segments were assigned by aligning CDR3 sequences to IMGT reference sequences. For a sequence to be retained, a match of at least six nucleotides to both a V gene segment and a J gene segment was required. Rearrangements were called productive when the CDR3 lacked stop codons and stayed in frame with V and J; all others were non-productive. Following IMGT convention, CDR3 was defined as the stretch from the second conserved V-encoded cysteine up to the conserved J-encoded phenylalanine. The earlier analysis of 587 of the donors excluded sequences that lacked an unambiguous match to a single V gene segment. In an earlier analysis of some 590 of the donors, a V segment was called functional when productive rearrangements were above 56.7%, and segregating when the standard deviation between donors exceeded 5%. A statistical classification framework was built for diagnosing cytomegalovirus status from the catalog of TCR beta chain sequences. In a later analysis, TCR nucleotide sequences were compared against IMGT/GENE-DB human TR gene sequences so that V and J genes could be assigned. The TCRdist pipeline was used in a later analysis to assign CDR3 sequences and most-parsimonious VDJ recombination scenarios. In a later analysis, each TCR beta chain was defined by its CDR3 amino acid sequence together with its V-gene family, and reads without a unique V-gene family were excluded. A later analysis removed roughly 590 highly shared, low-generation-probability nucleotide sequences to deal with suspected cross-contamination and a sequencing artifact. In a later analysis, a clonal expansion index was calculated for each public chain from normalized within-repertoire ranks of inferred template counts. In a later analysis, generation probabilities were computed using a VDJ recombination model fitted to out-of-frame rearrangements, and the results were checked against IGoR. In a later analysis, hypergeometric tests were used to score TCR-TCR, TCR-HLA and TCR-CMV co-occurrence, with a repertoire-size bias correction applied to TCR pairs. False discovery rates were estimated in a later analysis by permuting HLA or CMV assignments 20 times. In a later analysis, co-occurring TCRs were grouped using DBSCAN, with TCRdist sequence similarity added in when clustering inside HLA-allele-positive subsets. For co-occurrence clustering, repertoires with fewer than 30,000 or more than 120,000 public chains were excluded, along with five repertoires with anomalous nucleotide sharing. In its TCRdb copy, this immuneACCESS table keeps in-frame sequences only and misses some clones. Where compared with another copy, unresolved V genes explain less than half of these, and the others have no known cause. Clone size and the V and J calls come from that table; the DNA yielded D and trimming. This sample's table has entries for around 70,000 clones. The ten largest clonotypes hold approximately 4.5% of the sample.

The cohort was made up of approximately 670 healthy bone marrow donors. Cohort members were all nominally healthy when sampled, although unrecorded immune exposures were likely present. The donor was CMV seropositive and belonged to the group of 270 or so seropositive cohort members. Every donor gave a peripheral blood sample, and the peripheral blood mononuclear cells from that sample were used for TCR beta sequencing. Genomic DNA was extracted from the blood cell samples with the Qiagen DNeasy Blood Extraction Kit. The germline V gene gives CDR1 as ENHRY and CDR2 as SYGVKD. Trimming removed 0 bases from V and 4 bases from J; the gene matches leave 6 bases unexplained. Reading from cysteine to phenylalanine, the CDR3 counts 16 amino acids. The entry retains the CDR3 DNA only, 48 bases that are in frame from base 1.

The V gene is TRBV10-3 and the J gene is TRBJ2-1; 7 central bases correspond to TRBD2. The origin of this receptor is a woman in her forties in good health and CMV-seropositive. The sequencing input was PBMCs. The CDR3 here reads CAISESIQRGYNEQFF. The bases read TGTGCCATCAGTGAGTCGATCCAGCGGGGTTACAATGAGCAGTTCTTC.